The clone carrying this T cell receptor beta chain appeared many times. The antigen remains unidentified. The data stem from a study of T cell repertoires in cytomegalovirus infection. For the study at large: Public signatures in TCR beta pointed to CMV infection and matching HLA type.

Findings and caveats of the study: Within the response measured ex vivo, HLA-C-restricted CMV-specific TCR beta clonotypes were dominant.

The CDR3 runs 14 residues. The germline CDR1 and CDR2 sequences are SGHAT and FQNNGV. The V end lost 5 bases, the J end lost 7 bases, and 18 bases lay between the germline ends. MiXCR, run by TCRdb on the reads, gives a single entry per CDR3 protein. Here the sample spans some 120,000 distinct CDR3 sequences, 10% being singletons. The chain employs TRBV11-2 and TRBJ2-7; D could derive from TRBD1 or TRBD2 (5 bases each). This TCR came from a human donor in good health (CMV status not recorded). Some clones in this sample may be carry-over from other donors' samples. Sequenced input: PBMCs, sequenced either directly or after in vitro stimulation (not recorded which). The DNA for the CDR3 is TGTGCCAGCAGCCCCGGTCGGGGCCGGCGAGAGCAGTACTTC. Amino acid sequence: CASSPGRGRREQYF. Combining the CDR3 with reference TRBV11-2 and TRBJ2-7 gives the whole variable domain EAGVAQSPRYKIIEKRQSVAFWCNPISGHATLYWYQQILGQGPKLLIQFQNNGVVDDSQLPKDRFSAERLKGVDSTLKIQPAKLEDSAVYLCASSPGRGRREQYFGPGTRLTVT.